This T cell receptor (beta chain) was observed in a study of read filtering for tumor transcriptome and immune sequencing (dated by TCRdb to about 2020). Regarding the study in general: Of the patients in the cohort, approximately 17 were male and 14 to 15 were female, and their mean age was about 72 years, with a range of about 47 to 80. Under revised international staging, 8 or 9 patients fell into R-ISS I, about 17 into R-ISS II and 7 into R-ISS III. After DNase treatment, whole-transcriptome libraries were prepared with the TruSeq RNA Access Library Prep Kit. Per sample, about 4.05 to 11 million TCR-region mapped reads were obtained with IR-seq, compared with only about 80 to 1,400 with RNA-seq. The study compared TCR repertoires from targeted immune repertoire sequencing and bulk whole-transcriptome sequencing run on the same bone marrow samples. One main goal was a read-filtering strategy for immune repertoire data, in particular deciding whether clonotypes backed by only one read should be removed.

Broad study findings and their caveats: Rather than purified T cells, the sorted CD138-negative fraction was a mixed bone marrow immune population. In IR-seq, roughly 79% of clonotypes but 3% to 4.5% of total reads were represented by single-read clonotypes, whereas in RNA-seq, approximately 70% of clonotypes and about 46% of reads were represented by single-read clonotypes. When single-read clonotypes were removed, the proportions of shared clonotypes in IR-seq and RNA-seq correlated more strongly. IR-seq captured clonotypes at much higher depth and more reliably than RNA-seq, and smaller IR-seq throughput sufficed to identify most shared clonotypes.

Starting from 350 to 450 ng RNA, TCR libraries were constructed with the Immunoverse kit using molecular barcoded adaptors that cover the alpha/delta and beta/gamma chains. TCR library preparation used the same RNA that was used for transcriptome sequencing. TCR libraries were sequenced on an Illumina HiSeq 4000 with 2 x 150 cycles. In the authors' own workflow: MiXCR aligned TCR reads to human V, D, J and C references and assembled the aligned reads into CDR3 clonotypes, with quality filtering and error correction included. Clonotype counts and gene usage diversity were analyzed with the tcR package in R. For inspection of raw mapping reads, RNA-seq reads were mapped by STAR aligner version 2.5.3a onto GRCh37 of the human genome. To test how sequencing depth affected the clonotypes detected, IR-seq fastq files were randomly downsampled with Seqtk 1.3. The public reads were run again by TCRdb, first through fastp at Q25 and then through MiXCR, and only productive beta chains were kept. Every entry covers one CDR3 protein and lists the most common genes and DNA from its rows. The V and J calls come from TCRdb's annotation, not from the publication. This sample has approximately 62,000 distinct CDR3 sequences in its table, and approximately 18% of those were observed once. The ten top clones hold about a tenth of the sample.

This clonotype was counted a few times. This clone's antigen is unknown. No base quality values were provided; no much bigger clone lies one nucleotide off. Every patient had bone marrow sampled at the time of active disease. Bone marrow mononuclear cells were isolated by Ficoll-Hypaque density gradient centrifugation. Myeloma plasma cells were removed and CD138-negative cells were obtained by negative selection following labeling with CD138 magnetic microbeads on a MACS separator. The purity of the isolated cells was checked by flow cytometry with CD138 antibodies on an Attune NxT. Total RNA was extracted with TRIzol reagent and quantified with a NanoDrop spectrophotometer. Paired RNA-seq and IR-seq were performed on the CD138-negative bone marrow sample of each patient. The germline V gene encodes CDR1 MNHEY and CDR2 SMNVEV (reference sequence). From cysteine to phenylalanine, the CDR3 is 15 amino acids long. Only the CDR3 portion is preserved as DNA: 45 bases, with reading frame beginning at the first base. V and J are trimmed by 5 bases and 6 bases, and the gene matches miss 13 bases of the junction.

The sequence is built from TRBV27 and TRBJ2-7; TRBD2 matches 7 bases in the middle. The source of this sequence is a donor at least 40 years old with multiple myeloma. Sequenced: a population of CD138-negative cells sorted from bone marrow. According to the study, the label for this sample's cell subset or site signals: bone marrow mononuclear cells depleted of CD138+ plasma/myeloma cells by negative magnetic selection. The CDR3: CASSPGAAGVREQYF. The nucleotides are TGTGCCAGCAGTCCCGGGGCGGCGGGAGTGCGCGAGCAGTACTTC.